Presented here are 2 T cell receptor beta chains from one specimen sequenced in a study of blood T cell repertoires in COVID-19. Clones were sequenced by immunoSEQ multiplex PCR, and TCRdb holds only the in-frame ones, with some missing. The sample consists of tens of thousands of clones, around 86% of them appearing once. The material sequenced was peripheral blood. All receptors come from a man aged 45-65 years with active or convalescent COVID-19.

This chain joins TRBV6-7 and TRBJ2-5; 11 nucleotides line up with TRBD2. TRBV6-7 is assigned to the ORF class and has an uncertain function. The CDR3 contains 19 residues. Trimming removed 2 bases from V and 2 bases from J; junction bases left unmatched: 13. The CDR3 sequence is CASSYPDLPGLAEQETQYF. The CDR3 DNA follows: TGTGCCAGCAGTTACCCGGACCTGCCGGGACTAGCGGAACAAGAGACCCAGTACTTC.

The rearrangement links TRBV5-1 to TRBJ2-5, with TRBD2 as a possible D gene (6 bases). The CDR3 contains 16 residues. From germline, CDR1 is SGHRS and CDR2 YFSETQ. V gave up 0 bases and J gave up 3 bases, with 15 bases separating them. The CDR3 loop is CASSLETGTDEETQYF. CDR3 DNA sequence: TGCGCCAGCAGCTTGGAAACCGGGACTGATGAAGAGACCCAGTACTTC.